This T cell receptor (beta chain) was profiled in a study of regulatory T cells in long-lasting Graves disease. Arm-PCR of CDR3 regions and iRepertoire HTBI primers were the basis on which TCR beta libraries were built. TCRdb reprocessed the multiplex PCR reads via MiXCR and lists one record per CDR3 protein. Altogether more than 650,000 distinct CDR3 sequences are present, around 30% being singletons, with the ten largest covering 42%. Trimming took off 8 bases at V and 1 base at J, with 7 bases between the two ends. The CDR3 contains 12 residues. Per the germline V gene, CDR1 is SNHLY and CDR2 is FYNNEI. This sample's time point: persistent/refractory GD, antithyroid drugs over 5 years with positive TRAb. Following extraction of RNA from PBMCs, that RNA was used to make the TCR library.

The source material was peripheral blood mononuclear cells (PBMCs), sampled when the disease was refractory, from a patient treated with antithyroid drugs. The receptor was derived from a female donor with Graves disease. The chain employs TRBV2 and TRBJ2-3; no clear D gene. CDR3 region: CASRWGTDTQYF. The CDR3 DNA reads TGTGCCAGCCGGTGGGGCACAGATACGCAGTATTTT.